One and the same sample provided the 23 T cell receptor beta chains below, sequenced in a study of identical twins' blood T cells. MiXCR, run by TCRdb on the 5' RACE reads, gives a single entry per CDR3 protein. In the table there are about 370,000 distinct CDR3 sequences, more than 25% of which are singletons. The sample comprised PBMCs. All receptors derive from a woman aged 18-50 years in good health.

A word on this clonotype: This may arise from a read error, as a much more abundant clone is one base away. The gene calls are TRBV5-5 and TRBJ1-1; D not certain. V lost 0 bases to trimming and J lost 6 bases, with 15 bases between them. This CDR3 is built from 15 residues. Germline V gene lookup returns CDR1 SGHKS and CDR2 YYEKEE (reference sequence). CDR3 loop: CASSLAALSHAEAFF. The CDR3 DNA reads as TGTGCCAGCAGCTTGGCCGCGTTGAGTCACGCTGAAGCTTTCTTT.

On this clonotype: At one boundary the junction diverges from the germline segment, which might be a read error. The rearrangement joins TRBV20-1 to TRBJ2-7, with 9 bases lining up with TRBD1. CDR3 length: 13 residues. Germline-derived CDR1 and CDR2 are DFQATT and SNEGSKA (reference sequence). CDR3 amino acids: CGATGQGPYEQYF. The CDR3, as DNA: TGCGGTGCCACCGGACAGGGGCCCTACGAGCAGTACTTC.

The CDR3 DNA is TGTGCCAGCAGTGAGACGGAGAACTATGGCTACACCTTC. It is translated as CASSETENYGYTF. V and J are TRBV6-1 and TRBJ1-2; D ambiguous. The CDR3 is 13 amino acids. Germline CDR1 and CDR2: MNHNS and SASEGT. The germline V and J ends were trimmed by 3 bases and 2 bases, with 7 bases remaining between them.

CDR3 nucleotides: TGTGCCACCAGCAGAGATGAGACGGGATGGGGCTACACCTTC. This sequence encodes CATSRDETGWGYTF. V is TRBV15 and J is TRBJ1-2; no clear D gene. V lost 0 bases and J 8 bases, leaving 13 bases between the germline ends. The germline V gene has CDR1 LNHNV and CDR2 YYDKDF (reference sequence). This CDR3 comprises 14 residues.

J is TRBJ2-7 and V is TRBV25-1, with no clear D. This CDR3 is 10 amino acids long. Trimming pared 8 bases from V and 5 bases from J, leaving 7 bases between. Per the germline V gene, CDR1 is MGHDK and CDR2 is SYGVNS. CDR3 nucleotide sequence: TGTGCCAGCCTCAGTAACGAGCAGTACTTC. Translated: CASLSNEQYF.

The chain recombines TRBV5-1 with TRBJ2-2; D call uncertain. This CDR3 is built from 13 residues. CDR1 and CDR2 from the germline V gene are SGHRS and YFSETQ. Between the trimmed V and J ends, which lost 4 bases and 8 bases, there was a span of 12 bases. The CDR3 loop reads CASSVMRLGELFF. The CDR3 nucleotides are TGCGCCAGCAGCGTGATGAGGCTAGGGGAGCTGTTTTTT.

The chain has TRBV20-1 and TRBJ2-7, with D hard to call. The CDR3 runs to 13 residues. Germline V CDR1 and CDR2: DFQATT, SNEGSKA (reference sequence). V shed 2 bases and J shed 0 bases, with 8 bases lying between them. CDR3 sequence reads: CSARSRSSYEQYF. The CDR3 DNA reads TGCAGTGCTAGATCCAGGAGCTCCTACGAGCAGTACTTC.

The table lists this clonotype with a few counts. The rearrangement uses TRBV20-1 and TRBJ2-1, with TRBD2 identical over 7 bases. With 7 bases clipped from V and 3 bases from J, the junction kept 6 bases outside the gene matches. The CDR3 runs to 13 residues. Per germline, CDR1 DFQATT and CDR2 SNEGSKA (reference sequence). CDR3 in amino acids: CSVRRGVYNEQFF. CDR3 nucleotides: TGCAGTGTTCGCCGGGGGGTCTACAATGAGCAGTTCTTC.

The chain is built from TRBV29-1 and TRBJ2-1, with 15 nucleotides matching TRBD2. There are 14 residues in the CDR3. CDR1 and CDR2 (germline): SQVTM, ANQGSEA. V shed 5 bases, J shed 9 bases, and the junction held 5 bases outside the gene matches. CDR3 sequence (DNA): TGCAGCGTTCAGGGACTAGCGGGAGGTTCTGAGCAGTTCTTC. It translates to CSVQGLAGGSEQFF.

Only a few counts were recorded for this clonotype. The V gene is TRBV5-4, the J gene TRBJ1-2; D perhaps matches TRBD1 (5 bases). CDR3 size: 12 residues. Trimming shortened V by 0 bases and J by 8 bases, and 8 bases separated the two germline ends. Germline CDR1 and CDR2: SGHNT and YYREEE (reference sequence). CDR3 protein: CASSLDRSGYTF. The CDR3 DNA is TGTGCCAGCAGCTTGGACAGGTCCGGCTACACCTTC.

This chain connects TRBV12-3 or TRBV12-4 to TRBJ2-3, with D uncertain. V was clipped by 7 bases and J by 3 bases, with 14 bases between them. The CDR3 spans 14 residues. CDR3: CASTLVAFTDTQYF. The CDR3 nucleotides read TGTGCCAGCACCCTCGTAGCCTTTACAGATACGCAGTATTTT.

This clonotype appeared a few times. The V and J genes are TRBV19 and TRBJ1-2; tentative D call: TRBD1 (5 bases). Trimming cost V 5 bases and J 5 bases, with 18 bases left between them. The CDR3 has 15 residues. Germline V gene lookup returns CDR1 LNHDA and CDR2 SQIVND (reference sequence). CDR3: CASSVTGTANYGYTF. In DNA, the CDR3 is TGTGCCAGTAGTGTAACCGGGACGGCGAATTATGGCTACACCTTC.

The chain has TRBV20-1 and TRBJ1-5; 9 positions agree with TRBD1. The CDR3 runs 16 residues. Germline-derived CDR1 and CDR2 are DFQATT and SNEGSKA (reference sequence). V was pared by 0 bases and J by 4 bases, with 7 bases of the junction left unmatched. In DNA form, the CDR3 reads TGCAGTGCTAGAGATCGGGAAGGACAGGGGAATCAGCCCCAGCATTTT. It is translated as CSARDREGQGNQPQHF.

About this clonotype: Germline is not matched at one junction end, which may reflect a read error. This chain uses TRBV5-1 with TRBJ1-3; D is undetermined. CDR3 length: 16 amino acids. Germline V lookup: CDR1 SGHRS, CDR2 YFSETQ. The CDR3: CASSLDGGITGSTIYF. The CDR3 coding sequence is TGCGCCAGCAGCTTAGACGGTGGGATTACTGGAAGCACCATATATTTT. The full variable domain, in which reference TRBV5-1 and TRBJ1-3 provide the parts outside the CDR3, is KAGVTQTPRYLIKTRGQQVTLSCSPISGHRSVSWYQQTPGQGLQFLFEYFSETQRNKGNFPGRFSGRQFSNSRSEMNVSTLELGDSALYLCASSLDGGITGSTIYFGEGSWLTVV.

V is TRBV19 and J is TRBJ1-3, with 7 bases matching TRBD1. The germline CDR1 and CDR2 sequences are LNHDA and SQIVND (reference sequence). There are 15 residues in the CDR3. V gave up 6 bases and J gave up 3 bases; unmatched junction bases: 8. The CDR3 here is CASRPGQILGNTIYF. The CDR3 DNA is TGTGCCAGTAGGCCGGGACAGATACTTGGAAACACCATATATTTT.

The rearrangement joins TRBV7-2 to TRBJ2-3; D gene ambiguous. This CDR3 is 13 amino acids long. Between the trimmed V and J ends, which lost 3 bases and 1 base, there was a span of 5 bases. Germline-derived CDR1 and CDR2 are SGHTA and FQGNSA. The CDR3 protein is CASSFLGTDTQYF. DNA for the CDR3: TGTGCCAGCAGCTTCCTTGGCACAGATACGCAGTATTTT. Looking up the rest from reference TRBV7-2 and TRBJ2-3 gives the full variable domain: GAGVSQSPSNKVTEKGKDVELRCDPISGHTALYWYRQSLGQGLEFLIYFQGNSAPDKSGLPSDRFSAERTGGSVSTLTIQRTQQEDSAVYLCASSFLGTDTQYFGPGTRLTVL.

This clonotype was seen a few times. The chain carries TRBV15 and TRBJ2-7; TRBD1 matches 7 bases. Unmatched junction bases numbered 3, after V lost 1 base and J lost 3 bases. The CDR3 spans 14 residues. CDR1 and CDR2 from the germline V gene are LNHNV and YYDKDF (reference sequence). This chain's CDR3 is CATSRVTGFYEQYF. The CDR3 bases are TGTGCCACCAGCAGAGTGACAGGGTTCTACGAGCAGTACTTC.

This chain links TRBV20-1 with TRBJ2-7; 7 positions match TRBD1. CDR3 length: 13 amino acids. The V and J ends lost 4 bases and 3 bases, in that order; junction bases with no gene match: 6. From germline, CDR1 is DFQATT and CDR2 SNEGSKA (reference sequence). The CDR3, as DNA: TGCAGTGCTACCGGGACAGTGGACTACGAGCAGTACTTC. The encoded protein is CSATGTVDYEQYF.

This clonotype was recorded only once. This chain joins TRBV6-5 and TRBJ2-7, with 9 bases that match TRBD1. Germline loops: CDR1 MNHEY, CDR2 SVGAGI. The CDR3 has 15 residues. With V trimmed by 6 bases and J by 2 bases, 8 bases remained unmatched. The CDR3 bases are TGTGCCAGCAGAGGAGGGACAGGGAGAGCCTACGAGCAGTACTTC. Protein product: CASRGGTGRAYEQYF.

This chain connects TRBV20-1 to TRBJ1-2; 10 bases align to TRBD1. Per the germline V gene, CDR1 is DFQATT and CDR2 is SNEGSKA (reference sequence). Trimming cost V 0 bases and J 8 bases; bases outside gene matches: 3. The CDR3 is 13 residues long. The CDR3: CSAREDRGGGYTF. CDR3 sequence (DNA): TGCAGTGCTAGAGAGGACAGGGGGGGAGGCTACACCTTC.

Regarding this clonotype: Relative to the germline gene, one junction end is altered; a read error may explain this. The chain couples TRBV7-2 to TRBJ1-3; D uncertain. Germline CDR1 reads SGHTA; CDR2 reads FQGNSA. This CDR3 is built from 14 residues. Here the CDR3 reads CASSFSTSGNTIHF. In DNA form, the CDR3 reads TGTGCCAGCAGCTTTAGCACATCTGGAAACACCATACATTTT.

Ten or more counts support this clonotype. The CDR3 loop is CSVEGYRFLGYGYTF. DNA of the CDR3: TGCAGCGTTGAAGGATACAGGTTCCTAGGCTATGGCTACACCTTC. The chain has TRBV29-1 and TRBJ1-2, with D perhaps matching TRBD1 (5 bases). The V gene's germline CDR1 is SQVTM and CDR2 ANQGSEA. Trimming took 1 base from V and 4 from J, leaving 16 bases between them. There are 15 residues in the CDR3.

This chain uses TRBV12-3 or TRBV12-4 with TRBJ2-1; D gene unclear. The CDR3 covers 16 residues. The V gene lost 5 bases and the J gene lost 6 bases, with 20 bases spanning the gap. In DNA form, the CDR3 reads TGTGCCAGCAGTCCCAGGCCTGCGTTGAGAGGCAATGAGCAGTTCTTC. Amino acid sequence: CASSPRPALRGNEQFF.